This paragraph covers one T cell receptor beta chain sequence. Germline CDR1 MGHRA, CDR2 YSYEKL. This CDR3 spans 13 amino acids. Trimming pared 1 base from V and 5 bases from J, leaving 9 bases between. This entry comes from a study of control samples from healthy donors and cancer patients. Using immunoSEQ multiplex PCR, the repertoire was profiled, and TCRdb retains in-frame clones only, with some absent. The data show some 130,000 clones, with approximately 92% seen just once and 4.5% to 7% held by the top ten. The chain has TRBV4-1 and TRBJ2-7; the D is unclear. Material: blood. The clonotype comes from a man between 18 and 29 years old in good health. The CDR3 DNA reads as TGCGCCAGCAGCCAAGGGACCTTTGACGAGCAGTACTTC. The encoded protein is CASSQGTFDEQYF.